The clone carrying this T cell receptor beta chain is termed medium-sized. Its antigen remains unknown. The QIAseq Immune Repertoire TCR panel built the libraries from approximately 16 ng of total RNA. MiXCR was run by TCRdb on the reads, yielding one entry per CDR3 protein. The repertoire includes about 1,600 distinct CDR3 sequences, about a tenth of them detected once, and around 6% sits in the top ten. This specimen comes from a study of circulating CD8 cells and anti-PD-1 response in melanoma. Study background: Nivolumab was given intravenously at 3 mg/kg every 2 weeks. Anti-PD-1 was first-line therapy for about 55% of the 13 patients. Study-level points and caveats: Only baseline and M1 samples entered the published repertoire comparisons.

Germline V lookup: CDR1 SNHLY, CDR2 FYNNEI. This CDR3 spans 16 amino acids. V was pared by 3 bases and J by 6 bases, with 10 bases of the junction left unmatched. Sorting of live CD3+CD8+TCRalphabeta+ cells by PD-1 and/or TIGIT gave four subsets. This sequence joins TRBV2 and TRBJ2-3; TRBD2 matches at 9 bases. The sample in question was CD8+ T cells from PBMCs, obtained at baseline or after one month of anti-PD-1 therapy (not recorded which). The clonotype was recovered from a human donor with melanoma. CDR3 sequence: CASSDPRLAVWDTQYF. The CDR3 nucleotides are TGTGCCAGCAGTGACCCCCGACTAGCGGTCTGGGATACGCAGTATTTT. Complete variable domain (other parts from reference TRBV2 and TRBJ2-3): EPEVTQTPSHQVTQMGQEVILRCVPISNHLYFYWYRQILGQKVEFLVSFYNNEISEKSEIFDDQFSVERPDGSNFTLKIRSTKLEDSAMYFCASSDPRLAVWDTQYFGPGTRLTVL.